This TCR beta chain emerged from a study of CD8+ T cells in alopecia areata. About the research overall: Oral tofacitinib, 5 to 10 mg twice daily, was given in an open-label trial.

TCR sequencing used cDNA made by reverse transcription of extracted RNA. Clones were sequenced by immunoSEQ multiplex PCR, and TCRdb holds only the in-frame ones, with some missing. The sample yields approximately 91,000 clones, 35% to 45% seen once. As regards this clone: Its target is unknown.

Study-wide results and limits: Mice gave a clearer picture of TCR sharing than patients did, possibly for HLA-related reasons.

The receptor comes from a human donor with alopecia areata. Sample: CD4+ T cells sorted from blood.

The CDR3 loop is CAWSKGPYEQYF. CDR3 bases: TGTGCCTGGAGTAAGGGACCCTACGAGCAGTACTTC. The V and J genes are TRBV30 and TRBJ2-7, with D perhaps being TRBD1 or TRBD2 (5 bases each). With 2 bases removed from V and 2 bases from J, the gap between germline ends came to 7 bases. CDR3 length equals 12 residues. From germline, CDR1 is GTSNPN and CDR2 SVGIG (reference sequence).